The entry that follows covers one TCR beta chain sequence. The antigen remains undetermined. The investigators amplified TCR beta CDR3 regions from RNA transcripts. First-round RT-PCR with HTBI primers amplified the TCR CDR3 region. TCRdb passed the multiplex PCR reads through MiXCR, listing each CDR3 protein once. This sample has 350,000 to 450,000 distinct CDR3 sequences, with about 18% found just once. The sample belongs to a study of T cells in Graves' hyperthyroidism and ophthalmopathy. Study results and limitations: Stable hyperthyroidism and ophthalmopathy were separated using 13 V-J signatures. Most thyroid clonotypes that were expanded above 0.001 also turned up in blood.

Germline-derived CDR1 and CDR2 are SGHTA and FQGNSA. V was cut by 2 bases and J by 5 bases, with 10 bases left in between. This CDR3 is built from 15 residues. The diagnostic basis comprised clinical symptoms, serum thyroxine and TRAb, thyroid ultrasound and orbital computed tomography. PBMCs were derived from roughly 10 ml fresh peripheral blood. Sequenced sample: blood. This clonotype was obtained from a woman aged 25 to 39 with Graves' hyperthyroidism that later progressed to Graves' ophthalmopathy. The gene calls are TRBV7-2 and TRBJ1-6, with D perhaps TRBD1 (5 bases). The CDR3 region is CASSLTPRDNSPLHF. The CDR3 DNA follows: TGTGCCAGCAGCTTAACCCCCAGGGATAATTCACCCCTCCACTTT.